This T cell receptor (beta chain) was documented in a study of early T cells in non-severe SARS-CoV-2 infection listed by TCRdb under 2021. General notes on the study: Because TCR sequencing was done on bulk RNA from unsorted whole blood, the alpha and beta chains could not be paired.

The study was a case-control design nested within a healthcare worker cohort in London, UK, with weekly nasopharyngeal swab PCR tests and blood sampling. Healthcare workers were recruited during the week of the UK lockdown, between 23 and 31 March 2020, and followed weekly for up to about 15 weeks. General conclusions and limits of the study: VDJdb matching was skewed toward anti-spike CD8 responses, so virus-specific expansions were likely underestimated and private and CD4 specificities were missed.

Libraries were prepared through 5' RACE. The instrument given in TCRdb is NextSeq 500. In the TCR library protocol, unique molecular identifiers were attached to individual cDNA molecules to correct for PCR bias and sequencing error. TCR alpha and beta chains were both sequenced, and the abundances of alpha and beta sequences in each sample were closely correlated with each other. For the original study's pipeline: Decombinator V4 was used to perform V gene, J gene and CDR3 annotation of TCR sequences. Expanded TCRs were defined as changing significantly between any two time points under a Poisson model with p below 0.0001. TCR abundances were normalised to the total number of TCRs sequenced in each sample and reported as counts per million. MAIT TCRs were defined by TRAV1-2 paired with TRAJ12, TRAJ20 or TRAJ33, and iNKT TCRs by TRAV10 paired with TRAJ18. VDJdb, accessed 1 November 2021, was searched for CMV, EBV and SARS-CoV-2 annotated TCRs, with TCRs annotated for multiple antigens excluded. The raw public reads went through TCRdb reprocessing: fastp at Q25, MiXCR clone calling, in-frame beta chains kept. Merged by CDR3 protein, the rows form single entries marked with the most common genes and DNA. Here the V and J calls rest on TCRdb's processing, not on the authors' analysis. The sample includes fewer than 50,000 distinct CDR3 sequences, with under 7.5% observed a single time. Clones ranked in the top ten supply 8.3% of the sample.

Cut back by 3 bases and 5 bases, the V and J ends lie 10 bases apart. The CDR3 has 13 amino acids, counting the end cysteine and phenylalanine. This entry keeps only the CDR3 DNA: 39 bases, framed from base 1. This clonotype appeared many times. The clone's antigen remains unknown. Within one base of it there is no much larger clone, and no base qualities were kept. The TCR originated in an adult who was a healthcare worker with PCR-confirmed SARS-CoV-2 infection or an uninfected control (not recorded which). Sequenced sample: whole blood. The rearranged segments are TRBV12-3 or TRBV12-4 and TRBJ1-1, and TRBD1 may be the D gene, going by 6 matching bases. The CDR3 has the sequence CASSLGGLTEAFF. The DNA reads as follows: TGTGCCAGCAGTTTGGGGGGGCTGACTGAAGCTTTCTTT.